Presented here are 32 T cell receptor beta chains from one specimen sequenced in a study of beta chain features in type 1 diabetes. Expressed TCRB transcripts were sequenced because the isolated RNA had all been reverse transcribed beforehand. Clones were read by immunoSEQ multiplex PCR, and TCRdb kept only the in-frame ones, dropping some. The sample has about 290,000 clones; 8% are singletons. Material: central memory CD4+ T cells from blood. The receptors here all came from a woman younger than 30 in good health.

This rearrangement joins TRBV6-1 to TRBJ2-5, with D maybe TRBD2 (6 bases). Trimming took 6 bases from V and 5 from J, leaving 13 bases between them. The CDR3 length is 13 residues. Germline V gene lookup returns CDR1 MNHNS and CDR2 SASEGT. CDR3 sequence reads: CASREPGRETQYF. CDR3 in DNA: TGTGCCAGCAGAGAACCGGGGAGGGAGACCCAGTACTTC.

This clone was observed a handful of times. Other DNA sequences from this sample encode an identical CDR3 as well. The chain couples TRBV28 to TRBJ2-7, with 9 bases fitting TRBD1. The CDR3 has 14 amino acids. Germline V gene lookup returns CDR1 MDHEN and CDR2 SYDVKM. Trimming cost V 5 bases and J 4 bases; bases outside gene matches: 6. CDR3 sequence: CASSPGQGTYEQYV. As DNA, the CDR3 is TGTGCCAGCAGTCCAGGACAGGGGACGTACGAGCAGTACGTC.

This clone has only a few counts. This rearrangement joins TRBV7-2 to TRBJ1-5; perhaps TRBD1 as D (6 bases). CDR3 length equals 15 residues. V lost 4 bases and J 0 bases, leaving 10 bases between the germline ends. Germline loops: CDR1 SGHTA, CDR2 FQGNSA. CDR3 sequence (DNA): TGTGCCAGCAGCTCCCAGGGGAATAGCAATCAGCCCCAGCATTTT. The encoded protein is CASSSQGNSNQPQHF.

This rearrangement joins TRBV5-1 to TRBJ1-1; perhaps TRBD1 as D (5 bases). V shed 2 bases and J shed 2 bases, with 16 bases lying between them. CDR1 is SGHRS, CDR2 YFSETQ, per germline. This CDR3 has 16 amino acids. CDR3 in DNA: TGCGCCAGCAGCTTCGATCAGGGTGTCGTTAACACTGAAGCTTTCTTT. This sequence encodes CASSFDQGVVNTEAFF.

The rearrangement links TRBV5-8 to TRBJ2-7, with D perhaps matching TRBD2 (5 bases). The CDR3 totals 15 residues. V gave up 2 bases and J gave up 1 base, with 13 bases separating them. CDR1 SGHTS and CDR2 YDEGEE come from the germline V gene. The CDR3 nucleotides are TGTGCCAGCAGCTTAGATTATGGGAGATCCTACGAGCAGTACGTC. Protein: CASSLDYGRSYEQYV.

This clone was detected only a few times. The chain employs TRBV30 and TRBJ1-6; D unresolved. The V gene lost 0 bases and the J gene lost 10 bases, with 7 bases spanning the gap. The CDR3 consists of 12 residues. CDR1 is GTSNPN and CDR2 is SVGIG in the germline V gene (reference sequence). The CDR3 DNA reads as TGTGCCTGGAGTGTACGTGGATCACCCCTCCACTTT. Its protein is CAWSVRGSPLHF. The complete variable domain, with remaining parts taken from reference TRBV30 and TRBJ1-6, reads SQTIHQWPATLVQPVGSPLSLECTVEGTSNPNLYWYRQAAGRGLQLLFYSVGIGQISSEVPQNLSASRPQDRQFILSSKKLLLSDSGFYLCAWSVRGSPLHFGNGTRLTVT.

This sequence joins TRBV7-9 and TRBJ2-5; D gene unclear. Germline CDR1 SEHNR, CDR2 FQNEAQ (reference sequence). CDR3 size: 16 residues. Trimming pared 1 base from V and 3 bases from J, leaving 15 bases between. The CDR3 is CASSLGVSGQEETQYF. In DNA form, the CDR3 reads TGTGCCAGCAGCTTAGGGGTTTCGGGTCAGGAAGAGACCCAGTACTTC.

This clone was observed a handful of times. V usage is TRBV18 and J usage is TRBJ1-2; D is ambiguous. Germline loops: CDR1 KGHSH, CDR2 LQKENI. The ends were cut back, 1 base at V and 1 base at J, with 4 bases in the middle. CDR3 length: 13 amino acids. DNA of the CDR3: TGTGCCAGCTCACCACAGGGTAACTATGGCTACACCTTC. Translated, it gives CASSPQGNYGYTF. Filled out from reference TRBV18 and TRBJ1-2, the complete variable domain reads NAGVMQNPRHLVRRRGQEARLRCSPMKGHSHVYWYRQLPEEGLKFMVYLQKENIIDESGMPKERFSAEFPKEGPSILRIQQVVRGDSAAYFCASSPQGNYGYTFGSGTRLTVV.

This clone was observed a few times. The rearrangement joins TRBV11-2 to TRBJ1-2; the D gene is possibly TRBD1 (6 bases). The CDR3 is 15 amino acids. The V gene lost 6 bases and the J gene lost 11 bases, with 25 bases spanning the gap. Per the germline V gene, CDR1 is SGHAT and CDR2 is FQNNGV. CDR3 loop: CASRSLTGRTQGYTF. CDR3 DNA sequence: TGTGCCAGCAGATCGCTTACGGGTCGGACGCAGGGGTACACCTTC.

This clone appeared a few times. The J gene is TRBJ2-2, the V gene TRBV7-3; D uncertain. The germline CDR1 and CDR2 sequences are SGHTA and FQGTGA. The CDR3 contains 14 residues. V lost 1 base and J 8 bases, leaving 11 bases between the germline ends. For the CDR3, the DNA is TGTGCCAGCAGCTTAAATATTATGGGAGGGGAGCTGTTTTTT. This codes for CASSLNIMGGELFF.

The J gene is TRBJ2-1, the V gene TRBV5-4, with D perhaps TRBD2 (6 bases). Per germline, CDR1 SGHNT and CDR2 YYREEE (reference sequence). V lost 2 bases, J lost 0 bases, and 12 bases lay in between. The CDR3 consists of 16 residues. The CDR3: CASSFRGMSSYNEQFF. CDR3 coding DNA: TGTGCCAGCAGCTTCCGGGGGATGAGCTCCTACAATGAGCAGTTCTTC.

In DNA form, the CDR3 reads TGCGCCAGCAGCCGCGGACAGGGGGCCGACACTGAAGCTTTCTTT. Its translation is CASSRGQGADTEAFF. The chain uses TRBV4-1 and TRBJ1-1; TRBD1 aligns across 11 bases. The CDR3 is made up of 15 amino acids. Germline CDR1 and CDR2: MGHRA and YSYEKL. With V trimmed by 4 bases and J by 3 bases, 4 bases remained unmatched.

There are a few counts of this clone. This chain links TRBV4-3 with TRBJ2-7; 11 nucleotides match TRBD1. With V trimmed by 3 bases and J by 2 bases, 6 bases remained unmatched. The CDR3 runs 16 residues. The germline V gene encodes CDR1 LGHNA and CDR2 YSLEER. In DNA, the CDR3 is TGCGCCAGCAGCCAGCATAAGGGACAGGGGGCCTACGAGCAGTACTTC. Translated, it gives CASSQHKGQGAYEQYF.

The chain couples TRBV6-5 to TRBJ1-1; D may be TRBD1 (5 bases). Trimming pared 5 bases from V and 12 bases from J, leaving 19 bases between. Germline V gene data show CDR1 as MNHEY and CDR2 as SVGAGI. The CDR3 totals 13 residues. The CDR3 DNA reads as TGTGCCAGCAGTGACCCAGGGACTGTGGTAACTTTCTTT. It codes for CASSDPGTVVTFF.

V is TRBV19 and J is TRBJ1-2; D gene ambiguous. The CDR3 extends over 12 amino acids. The V and J ends lost 4 bases and 5 bases respectively, with 8 bases between them. Germline lookup yields CDR1 LNHDA and CDR2 SQIVND (reference sequence). This CDR3 reads CASSNSIYGYTF. The CDR3 DNA sequence: TGTGCCAGTAGTAACTCGATATATGGCTACACCTTC.

The chain joins TRBV10-3 to TRBJ2-3, with 8 bases identical to TRBD2. Trimming took 4 bases from V and 4 from J; bases not matched to a gene: 7. The CDR3 runs 15 residues. CDR1 is ENHRY, CDR2 SYGVKD, per germline. CDR3 DNA sequence: TGTGCCATCAGTGCGATTAGCGGGAAATCAGATACGCAGTATTTT. Translated, it gives CAISAISGKSDTQYF.

V gene TRBV28 combines with J gene TRBJ1-4; D is perhaps TRBD1 (6 bases). The ends were cut back, 6 bases at V and 11 bases at J, with 22 bases in the middle. Per the germline V gene, CDR1 is MDHEN and CDR2 is SYDVKM. The CDR3 has 15 residues. The CDR3 sequence: CASRGFHRGAEKLFF. CDR3 bases: TGTGCCAGCAGAGGGTTCCACCGGGGGGCTGAGAAACTGTTTTTT.

The rearrangement uses TRBV4-3 and TRBJ1-2; TRBD1 is a possible D gene (6 bases). The CDR3 extends over 15 amino acids. Germline V CDR1 and CDR2: LGHNA, YSLEER. V shed 0 bases and J shed 8 bases, with 16 bases lying between them. Written as DNA, the CDR3 is TGCGCCAGCAGCCAAGAGAGGGGACATGGCGGCGGCTACACCTTC. Amino acids: CASSQERGHGGGYTF.

The gene calls are TRBV5-1 and TRBJ2-1, with D possibly called TRBD1 or TRBD2 (5 bases each). The ends were cut back, 4 bases at V and 0 bases at J, with 11 bases in the middle. Germline values: CDR1 SGHRS, CDR2 YFSETQ. The CDR3 runs to 15 residues. CDR3 protein: CASSRGRSSYNEQFF. For the CDR3, the DNA is TGCGCCAGCAGCCGGGGCAGGAGCTCCTACAATGAGCAGTTCTTC.

This clone was counted a few times. The J gene is TRBJ2-1, the V gene TRBV7-9; TRBD1 might be the D (6 bases). The CDR3 has 15 amino acids. The germline V gene has CDR1 SEHNR and CDR2 FQNEAQ (reference sequence). Deletions cut 0 bases from V and 4 bases from J, with 10 bases between. CDR3 bases: TGTGCCAGCAGCTTAGCCGGACAGATTTACAATGAGCAGTTCTTC. Translation gives CASSLAGQIYNEQFF.

This clone was seen only a few times. V is TRBV5-6 and J is TRBJ1-4; D perhaps matches TRBD1 (6 bases). V gave up 2 bases and J gave up 4 bases, with 12 bases separating them. CDR1 and CDR2 from the germline V gene are SGHDT and YYEEEE. This CDR3 has 15 residues. Here the CDR3 reads CASSFTGRSNEKLFF. The CDR3 DNA sequence: TGTGCCAGCAGCTTCACAGGGAGGAGTAATGAAAAACTGTTTTTT.

This rearrangement joins TRBV27 to TRBJ2-1; D is perhaps TRBD1 or TRBD2 (6 bases each). Germline CDR1 MNHEY, CDR2 SMNVEV (reference sequence). V was cut by 6 bases and J by 12 bases, with 21 bases left in between. The CDR3 length is 14 residues. CDR3 in amino acids: CASRPRQADGGQFF. CDR3 DNA sequence: TGTGCCAGCAGGCCCCGACAGGCCGACGGGGGGCAGTTCTTC.

V gene TRBV9 combines with J gene TRBJ1-1; D gene uncertain. The CDR3 spans 14 residues. Germline CDR1 is SGDLS and CDR2 is YYNGEE. V was pared by 0 bases and J by 4 bases, with 10 bases between. The CDR3, as DNA: TGTGCCAGCAGCGTAGTTGGGCAGAGCACTGAAGCTTTCTTT. Translation: CASSVVGQSTEAFF. The whole variable domain, filled in from reference TRBV9 and TRBJ1-1, reads DSGVTQTPKHLITATGQRVTLRCSPRSGDLSVYWYQQSLDQGLQFLIQYYNGEERAKGNILERFSAQQFPDLHSELNLSSLELGDSALYFCASSVVGQSTEAFFGQGTRLTVV.

The CDR3 loop is CASSQDGASSTDTQYF. CDR3 bases: TGTGCCAGCAGCCAAGATGGGGCTAGCTCCACAGATACGCAGTATTTT. The J gene is TRBJ2-3, the V gene TRBV5-4; tentatively, D is TRBD1 or TRBD2 (5 bases each). Germline lookup yields CDR1 SGHNT and CDR2 YYREEE (reference sequence). The CDR3 runs 16 residues. The ends were cut back, 4 bases at V and 2 bases at J, with 17 bases in the middle.

This clone was seen only a few times. For the CDR3, the DNA is TGCAGCGTTGAACGAGGGGCCGGCACTGAAGCTTTCTTT. Translation: CSVERGAGTEAFF. J is TRBJ1-1 and V is TRBV29-1; the D gene is possibly TRBD1 (5 bases). Germline V gives CDR1 SQVTM, CDR2 ANQGSEA. There are 13 residues in the CDR3. The V gene lost 2 bases and the J gene lost 4 bases, with 11 bases spanning the gap.

This clone appeared a few times. The chain recombines TRBV29-1 with TRBJ2-5, with 12 positions matching TRBD2. Losses at the gene ends were 4 bases for V and 4 bases for J; bases not matched to a gene: 7. The CDR3 loop spans 15 amino acids. Germline V gene sequence: CDR1 SQVTM, CDR2 ANQGSEA. The CDR3 nucleotides read TGCAGCGTTGTGTCTAGCGGGGGGGGCGGAGAGACCCAGTACTTC. Translation gives CSVVSSGGGGETQYF.

The table lists this clone with a few counts. CDR3 protein: CASRTHSNLLVEKLFF. In DNA form, the CDR3 reads TGTGCCAGCAGGACCCACAGCAACCTGCTTGTGGAAAAACTGTTTTTT. The genes are TRBV6-6 and TRBJ1-4; D is ambiguous. This CDR3 has 16 residues. The germline V gene has CDR1 MNHNY and CDR2 SVGAGI (reference sequence). V lost 6 bases and J lost 8, with 22 bases in between.

The chain combines TRBV4-2 with TRBJ2-1; TRBD1 aligns across 9 bases. CDR3 length: 16 amino acids. The V segment lost 3 bases and the J segment 5 bases; nucleotides outside the gene matches: 8. Germline V CDR1 and CDR2: LGHNA, YNFKEQ. The CDR3 DNA is TGTGCCAGCAGCCATCCTGACAGGGGGAATAACAATGAGCAGTTCTTC. It specifies CASSHPDRGNNNEQFF.

This clone was recorded a few times. The V call is TRBV7-3, the J call TRBJ1-1, with D perhaps TRBD1 (5 bases). Trimming removed 6 bases from V and 9 bases from J, with 17 bases in between. The CDR3 is made up of 13 amino acids. Germline CDR1 reads SGHTA; CDR2 reads FQGTGA. The CDR3 sequence: CASSSGGQGQAFF. The CDR3 bases are TGTGCCAGCAGTTCAGGCGGGCAGGGCCAAGCTTTCTTT.

The chain carries TRBV5-6 and TRBJ1-1; D unclear. Germline CDR1 reads SGHDT; CDR2 reads YYEEEE. Trimming removed 4 bases from V and 0 bases from J, with 10 bases in between. The CDR3 sequence is 14 residues long. CDR3 sequence reads: CASSPGPMNTEAFF. The CDR3 DNA is TGTGCCAGCAGCCCTGGACCGATGAACACTGAAGCTTTCTTT.

This chain joins TRBV5-1 and TRBJ2-2, with D possibly TRBD1 on 5 matching bases. Per germline, CDR1 SGHRS and CDR2 YFSETQ. CDR3 length: 15 amino acids. The germline V and J ends were trimmed by 2 bases and 2 bases, with 10 bases remaining between them. CDR3 nucleotide sequence: TGCGCCAGCAGCTTCCCTGACAGAAACACCGGGGAGCTGTTTTTT. Protein sequence: CASSFPDRNTGELFF.

The J gene is TRBJ1-2, the V gene TRBV5-5, with unresolved D. CDR1 is SGHKS and CDR2 is YYEKEE in the germline V gene (reference sequence). The CDR3 runs to 14 residues. Trimming removed 1 base from V and 4 bases from J, with 11 bases in between. CDR3 loop: CASSLMVGSYGYTF. The CDR3 nucleotides are TGTGCCAGCAGCTTGATGGTAGGAAGCTATGGCTACACCTTC.